Listed here are 14 T cell receptor beta chains from one sample, sequenced in a study of shared clonotypes between healthy human individuals. Produced via immunoSEQ multiplex PCR; TCRdb's table is partial and in-frame only. Of about 700,000 clones listed, 92% are singletons. Selected positively for CCR7 and CD45RO-negative, naive CD8 cells excluded terminally differentiated effector memory CD45RA+ cells. The sample was naive CD8+ T cells sorted from blood. The receptors stem from a man aged 30 to 39 in good health.

V gene TRBV9 combines with J gene TRBJ2-5; D tentatively fits TRBD1 or TRBD2 (5 bases each). Germline V gene lookup returns CDR1 SGDLS and CDR2 YYNGEE. V was shortened by 2 bases and J by 2 bases, with 10 bases between the two germline ends. This CDR3 region has 14 residues. In nucleotides, the CDR3 is TGTGCCAGCAGCGTTGGGACGGTTCAAGAGACCCAGTACTTC. This sequence encodes CASSVGTVQETQYF.

CDR3 residues: CASSLALGLQSYNEQFF. In DNA, the CDR3 is TGCGCCAGCAGCTTGGCCCTCGGCCTTCAGTCCTACAATGAGCAGTTCTTC. This rearrangement joins TRBV5-1 to TRBJ2-1, with no clear D. The CDR3 length is 17 residues. V was cut by 0 bases and J by 1 base, with 14 bases left in between. The germline V gene encodes CDR1 SGHRS and CDR2 YFSETQ.

The table lists this clone with many counts. The chain is built from TRBV19 and TRBJ2-7, with no clear D. The germline V gene encodes CDR1 LNHDA and CDR2 SQIVND (reference sequence). This CDR3 is 14 amino acids long. Between the trimmed V and J ends, which lost 4 bases and 4 bases, there was a span of 14 bases. The CDR3 protein is CASSTRYPWYEQYF. CDR3 bases: TGTGCCAGTAGTACTCGTTACCCGTGGTACGAGCAGTACTTC.

The chain uses TRBV5-6 and TRBJ1-5, with a weak D call TRBD1 (5 bases). CDR1 and CDR2 (germline): SGHDT, YYEEEE. The CDR3 runs 16 residues. Trimming removed 0 bases at V and 1 base at J, with 11 bases between. The CDR3 nucleotides read TGTGCCAGCAGCTTGGCAGGGAGCGGCAGCAATCAGCCCCAGCATTTT. This encodes CASSLAGSGSNQPQHF.

J is TRBJ2-4 and V is TRBV10-3; tentatively, D is TRBD2 (5 bases). Between the trimmed V and J ends, which lost 6 bases and 6 bases, there was a span of 12 bases. Germline V gene sequence: CDR1 ENHRY, CDR2 SYGVKD. The CDR3 spans 13 residues. CDR3 bases: TGTGCCATCAGCTCCGGGGTTTCAAACATTCAGTACTTC. Translating it yields CAISSGVSNIQYF.

Comments on this clone: The junction does not match germline at one end; this may be a read error. The genes are TRBV14 and TRBJ2-7, with TRBD2 matching over 8 bases. The CDR3 extends over 19 amino acids. Germline CDR1 reads SGHDN; CDR2 reads FVKESK. This CDR3 is CASSQDERVAGMASHEQYF. The CDR3 DNA is TGTGCCAGCAGCCAAGATGAAAGGGTAGCGGGAATGGCCTCCCACGAGCAGTACTTC.

CDR3 sequence (DNA): TGTGCCAGCAGGACCGGGACTAGTACAGATACGCAGTATTTT. Protein sequence: CASRTGTSTDTQYF. The chain uses TRBV28 and TRBJ2-3; 8 nucleotides agree with TRBD2. The V gene end was trimmed by 6 bases and the J gene end by 3 bases; junction bases not matched to a gene: 5. This CDR3 comprises 14 residues. In germline, CDR1 is MDHEN, CDR2 SYDVKM.

CDR3 protein: CASSYPETGNEQFF. In DNA form, the CDR3 reads TGTGCCAGCAGTTACCCCGAGACAGGCAATGAGCAGTTCTTC. V gene TRBV6-6 combines with J gene TRBJ2-1; tentatively, D is TRBD1 (6 bases). This CDR3 is built from 14 residues. Looked up from germline, CDR1 is MNHNY and CDR2 is SVGAGI (reference sequence). Trimming removed 2 bases from V and 6 bases from J, with 11 bases in between.

This chain uses TRBV25-1 with TRBJ2-1, with D perhaps given as TRBD1 or TRBD2 (7 bases each). Germline lookup yields CDR1 MGHDK and CDR2 SYGVNS. CDR3 length equals 18 residues. The V end lost 3 bases, the J end lost 1 base, and 19 bases lay between the germline ends. The CDR3 region has the DNA TGTGCCAGCAGTGACTTGCGGGGGCAGGGGGGATCCTACAATGAGCAGTTCTTC. Its protein is CASSDLRGQGGSYNEQFF.

The rearrangement joins TRBV18 to TRBJ2-7, with D perhaps matching TRBD2 (6 bases). V gave up 3 bases and J gave up 4 bases, with 19 bases separating them. CDR3 length: 16 residues. Germline V lookup: CDR1 KGHSH, CDR2 LQKENI. The CDR3, as DNA: TGTGCCAGCTCACCTACGCCCGGGACTCTATTTTACGAGCAGTACTTC. Amino acids: CASSPTPGTLFYEQYF.

As to this clone: Other DNA sequences in the sample encode the same CDR3. This chain uses TRBV7-9 with TRBJ2-1; 10 bases map to TRBD2. V was clipped by 5 bases and J by 4 bases; unmatched bases: 5. The germline V gene encodes CDR1 SEHNR and CDR2 FQNEAQ (reference sequence). The CDR3 sequence is 15 residues long. As DNA, the CDR3 is TGTGCCAGCAGCCCCGGACTAGCGGAATACAATGAGCAGTTCTTC. This translates into CASSPGLAEYNEQFF. The full variable domain, with the rest looked up from reference TRBV7-9 and TRBJ2-1, is DTGVSQNPRHKITKRGQNVTFRCDPISEHNRLYWYRQTLGQGPEFLTYFQNEAQLEKSRLLSDRFSAERPKGSFSTLEIQRTEQGDSAMYLCASSPGLAEYNEQFFGPGTRLTVL.

The chain combines TRBV6-1 with TRBJ2-7; TRBD1 is a possible D gene (5 bases). Trimming stripped 0 bases from V and 3 bases from J, with 9 bases between. The CDR3 has 14 amino acids. Germline V gives CDR1 MNHNS, CDR2 SASEGT. In nucleotides, the CDR3 is TGTGCCAGCAGTGAAGCATGGCAGGGCTACGAGCAGTACTTC. It translates to CASSEAWQGYEQYF.

The chain is built from TRBV30 and TRBJ2-7, with D possibly being TRBD1 or TRBD2 (6 bases each). CDR1 is GTSNPN and CDR2 is SVGIG in the germline V gene (reference sequence). This CDR3 is 13 amino acids long. V shed 3 bases and J shed 5 bases, with 14 bases lying between them. DNA of the CDR3: TGTGCCTGGAGCGGGGGTCAGGGGAACGAGCAGTACTTC. Translation gives CAWSGGQGNEQYF.

The V and J genes are TRBV30 and TRBJ2-5; 7 bases match TRBD2. Judging by the DNA end, TRBJ2-7 fits better; the J call may be wrong. The CDR3 totals 14 residues. From germline, CDR1 is GTSNPN and CDR2 SVGIG (reference sequence). The DNA for the CDR3 is TGTGCCTGCGATCAGCCGGGACTATACTACGAGCAGTACTTC. It encodes CACDQPGLYYEQYF.